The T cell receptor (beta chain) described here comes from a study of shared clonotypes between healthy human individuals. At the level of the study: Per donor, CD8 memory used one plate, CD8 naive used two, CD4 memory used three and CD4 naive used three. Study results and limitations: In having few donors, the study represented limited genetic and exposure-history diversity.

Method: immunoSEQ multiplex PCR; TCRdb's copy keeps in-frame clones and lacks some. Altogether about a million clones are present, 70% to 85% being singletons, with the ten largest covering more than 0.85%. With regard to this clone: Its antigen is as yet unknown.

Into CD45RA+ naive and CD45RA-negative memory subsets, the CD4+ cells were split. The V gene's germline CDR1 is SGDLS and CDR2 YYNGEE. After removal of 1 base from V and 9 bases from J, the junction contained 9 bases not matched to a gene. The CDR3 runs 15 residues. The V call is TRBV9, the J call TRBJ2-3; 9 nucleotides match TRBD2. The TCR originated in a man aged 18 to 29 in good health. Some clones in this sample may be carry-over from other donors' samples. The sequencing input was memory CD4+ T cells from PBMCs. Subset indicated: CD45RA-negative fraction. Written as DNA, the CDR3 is TGTGCCAGCAGCGTACTCAGTCGCGGGAGGGCCACGCAGTATTTT. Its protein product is CASSVLSRGRATQYF.